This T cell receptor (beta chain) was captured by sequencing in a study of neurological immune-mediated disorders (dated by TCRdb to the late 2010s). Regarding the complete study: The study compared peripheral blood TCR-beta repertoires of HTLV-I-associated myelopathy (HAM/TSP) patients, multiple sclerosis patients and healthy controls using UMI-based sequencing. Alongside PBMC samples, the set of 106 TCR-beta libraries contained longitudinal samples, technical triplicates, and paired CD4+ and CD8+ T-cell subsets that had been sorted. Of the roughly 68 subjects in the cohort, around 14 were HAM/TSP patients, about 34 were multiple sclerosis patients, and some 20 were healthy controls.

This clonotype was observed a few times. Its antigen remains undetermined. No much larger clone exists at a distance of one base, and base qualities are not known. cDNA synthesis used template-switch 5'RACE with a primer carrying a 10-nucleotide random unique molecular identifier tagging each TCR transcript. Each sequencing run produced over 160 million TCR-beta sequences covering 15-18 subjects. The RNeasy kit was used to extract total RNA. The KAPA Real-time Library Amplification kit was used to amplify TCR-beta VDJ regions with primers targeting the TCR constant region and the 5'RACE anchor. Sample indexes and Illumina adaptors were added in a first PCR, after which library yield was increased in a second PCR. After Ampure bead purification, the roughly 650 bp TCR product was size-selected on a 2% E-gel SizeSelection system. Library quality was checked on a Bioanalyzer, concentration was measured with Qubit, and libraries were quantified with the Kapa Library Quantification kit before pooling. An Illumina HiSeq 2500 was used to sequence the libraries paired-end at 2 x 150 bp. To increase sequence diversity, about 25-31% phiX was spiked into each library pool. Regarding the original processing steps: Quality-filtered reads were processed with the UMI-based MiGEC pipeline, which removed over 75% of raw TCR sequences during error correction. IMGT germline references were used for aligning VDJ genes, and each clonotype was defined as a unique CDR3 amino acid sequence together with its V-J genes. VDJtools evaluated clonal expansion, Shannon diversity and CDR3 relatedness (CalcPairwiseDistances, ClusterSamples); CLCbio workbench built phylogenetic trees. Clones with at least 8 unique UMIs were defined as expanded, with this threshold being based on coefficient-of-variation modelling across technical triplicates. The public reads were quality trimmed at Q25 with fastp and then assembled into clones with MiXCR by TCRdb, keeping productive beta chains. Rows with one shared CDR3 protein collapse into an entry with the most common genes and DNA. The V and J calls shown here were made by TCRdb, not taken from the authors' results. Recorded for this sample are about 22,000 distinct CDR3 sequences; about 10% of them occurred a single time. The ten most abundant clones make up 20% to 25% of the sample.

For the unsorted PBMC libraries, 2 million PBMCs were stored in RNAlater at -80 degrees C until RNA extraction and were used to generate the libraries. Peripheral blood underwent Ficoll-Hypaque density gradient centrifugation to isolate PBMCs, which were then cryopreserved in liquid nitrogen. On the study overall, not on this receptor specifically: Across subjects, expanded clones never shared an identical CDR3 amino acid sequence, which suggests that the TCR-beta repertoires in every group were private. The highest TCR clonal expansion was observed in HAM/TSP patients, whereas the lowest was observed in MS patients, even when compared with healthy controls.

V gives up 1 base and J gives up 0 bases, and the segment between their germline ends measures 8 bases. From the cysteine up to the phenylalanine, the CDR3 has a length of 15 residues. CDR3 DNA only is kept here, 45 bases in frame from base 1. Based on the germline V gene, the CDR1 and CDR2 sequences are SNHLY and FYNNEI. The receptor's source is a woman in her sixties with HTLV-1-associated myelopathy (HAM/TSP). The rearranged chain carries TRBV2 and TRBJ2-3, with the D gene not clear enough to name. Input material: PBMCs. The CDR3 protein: CASSEGLPSTDTQYF. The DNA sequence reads TGTGCCAGCAGTGAAGGGCTCCCTAGCACAGATACGCAGTATTTT. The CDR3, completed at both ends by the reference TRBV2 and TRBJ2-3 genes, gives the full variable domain EPEVTQTPSHQVTQMGQEVILRCVPISNHLYFYWYRQILGQKVEFLVSFYNNEISEKSEIFDDQFSVERPDGSNFTLKIRSTKLEDSAMYFCASSEGLPSTDTQYFGPGTRLTVL.